The 10 T cell receptor beta chains below were found in one sample sequenced in a study of blood T cell repertoires in COVID-19. Repertoires were generated with immunoSEQ multiplex PCR, while TCRdb's copy carries only in-frame clones and drops some. The sample carries about 63,000 clones, approximately 90% recorded once. Sequencing was performed on peripheral blood. The receptor set was obtained from an elderly woman with acute or convalescent COVID-19.

This chain connects TRBV28 to TRBJ1-6; D might be TRBD1 (5 bases). The CDR3 consists of 13 residues. The ends were cut back, 5 bases at V and 10 bases at J, with 12 bases in the middle. Per the germline V gene, CDR1 is MDHEN and CDR2 is SYDVKM. The CDR3 DNA is TGTGCCAGCAGTCCGGCGGGGGAATCACCCCTCCACTTT. Its translation: CASSPAGESPLHF.

Only one count was recorded for this clone. J is TRBJ1-4 and V is TRBV9, with 8 bases that match TRBD1. V lost 4 bases to trimming and J lost 4 bases; unmatched junction nucleotides: 6. Germline CDR1 is SGDLS and CDR2 is YYNGEE. The CDR3 runs 15 residues. The CDR3 coding sequence is TGTGCCAGCAGCCCCAGGGGGCAGAGTAATGAAAAACTGTTTTTT. Protein product: CASSPRGQSNEKLFF.

The chain carries TRBV6-6 and TRBJ2-1, with 8 bases that match TRBD2. With 6 bases clipped from V and 8 bases from J, the junction kept 9 bases outside the gene matches. The CDR3 runs 14 residues. Germline V CDR1 and CDR2: MNHNY, SVGAGI (reference sequence). CDR3 in DNA: TGTGCCAGCAGCATAGGCGGGGGGCGCGATGAGCAGTTCTTC. It translates to CASSIGGGRDEQFF.

The J gene is TRBJ1-2, the V gene TRBV5-4; 7 bases align to TRBD1. Germline-derived CDR1 and CDR2 are SGHNT and YYREEE (reference sequence). The ends lost 1 base at V and 5 bases at J; junction bases unmatched: 5. The CDR3 has 14 amino acids. DNA for the CDR3: TGTGCCAGCAGCTTGAAGGGGGCGTTTTATGGCTACACCTTC. This encodes CASSLKGAFYGYTF.

This clone has just one count. The chain recombines TRBV20-1 with TRBJ1-5; D possibly corresponds to TRBD1 (5 bases). Trimming pared 3 bases from V and 4 bases from J, leaving 10 bases between. Germline CDR1 DFQATT, CDR2 SNEGSKA (reference sequence). The CDR3 has 13 amino acids. The CDR3 loop reads CSASERQNQPQHF. The CDR3 DNA reads as TGCAGTGCTAGTGAGAGACAGAATCAGCCCCAGCATTTT.

The chain links TRBV5-1 to TRBJ2-7; the match to TRBD2 covers 8 bases. Germline V gene lookup returns CDR1 SGHRS and CDR2 YFSETQ. The ends lost 3 bases at V and 5 bases at J; junction bases unmatched: 16. This CDR3 comprises 17 residues. CDR3 bases: TGCGCCAGCAGCTCCCGACAGCCGGGACTAGTGTCCGACGAGCAGTACTTC. This gives the protein CASSSRQPGLVSDEQYF.

The chain couples TRBV19 to TRBJ1-1; D gene unclear. The CDR3 has 15 residues. The V gene's germline CDR1 is LNHDA and CDR2 SQIVND (reference sequence). V was pared by 7 bases and J by 1 base, with 16 bases between. Here the CDR3 DNA reads TGTGCCAGTATCCTGGCAGGTACCAAGAACACTGAAGCTTTCTTT. This translates into CASILAGTKNTEAFF.

This clone was counted once. The chain has TRBV27 and TRBJ1-3; 7 bases line up with TRBD1. Trimming took 5 bases from V and 2 from J; bases not matched to a gene: 12. There are 17 residues in the CDR3. CDR1 and CDR2 from the germline V gene are MNHEY and SMNVEV (reference sequence). The DNA for the CDR3 is TGTGCCAGCAGTCCCGCAGGGGACAGACCGACTGGAAACACCATATATTTT. Its translation is CASSPAGDRPTGNTIYF.

The J gene is TRBJ2-1, the V gene TRBV14, with TRBD1 matching over 7 bases. The germline V gene has CDR1 SGHDN and CDR2 FVKESK. The CDR3 extends over 16 amino acids. With 1 base clipped from V and 4 bases from J, the junction kept 7 bases outside the gene matches. CDR3 protein: CASSQAGRGNYNEQFF. CDR3 coding DNA: TGTGCCAGCAGCCAAGCGGGCAGGGGGAATTACAATGAGCAGTTCTTC. The complete variable domain, with remaining parts taken from reference TRBV14 and TRBJ2-1, reads EAGVTQFPSHSVIEKGQTVTLRCDPISGHDNLYWYRRVMGKEIKFLLHFVKESKQDESGMPNNRFLAERTGGTYSTLKVQPAELEDSGVYFCASSQAGRGNYNEQFFGPGTRLTVL.

This chain connects TRBV3-1 (or the pseudogene TRBV3-2) to TRBJ1-1; tentative D call: TRBD1 (6 bases). CDR3 size: 18 residues. V gave up 0 bases and J gave up 3 bases, with 20 bases separating them. The germline CDR1 and CDR2 sequences are LGHDT and YNNKEL (reference sequence). CDR3 amino acids: CASSQDSIGRRGHTEAFF. DNA for the CDR3: TGTGCCAGCAGCCAAGATAGTATTGGCAGGCGGGGGCACACTGAAGCTTTCTTT.